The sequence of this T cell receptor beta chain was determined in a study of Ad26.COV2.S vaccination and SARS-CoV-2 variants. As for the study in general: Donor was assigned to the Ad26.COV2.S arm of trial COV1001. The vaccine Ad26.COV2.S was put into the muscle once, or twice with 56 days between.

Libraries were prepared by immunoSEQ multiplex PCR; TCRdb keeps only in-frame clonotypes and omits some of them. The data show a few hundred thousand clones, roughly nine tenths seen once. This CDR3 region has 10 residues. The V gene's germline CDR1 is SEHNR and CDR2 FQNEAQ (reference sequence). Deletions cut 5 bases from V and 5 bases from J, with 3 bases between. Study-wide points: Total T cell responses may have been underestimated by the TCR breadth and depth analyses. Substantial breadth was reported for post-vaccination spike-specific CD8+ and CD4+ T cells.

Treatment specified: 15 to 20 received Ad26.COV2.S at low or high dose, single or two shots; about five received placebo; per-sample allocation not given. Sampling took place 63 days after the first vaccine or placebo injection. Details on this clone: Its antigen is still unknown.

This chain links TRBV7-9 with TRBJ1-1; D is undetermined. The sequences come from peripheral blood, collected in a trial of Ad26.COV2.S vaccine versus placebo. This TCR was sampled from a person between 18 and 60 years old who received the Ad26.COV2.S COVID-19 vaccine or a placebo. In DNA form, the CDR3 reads TGTGCCAGCAGCAGAACTGAAGCTTTCTTT. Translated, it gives CASSRTEAFF.